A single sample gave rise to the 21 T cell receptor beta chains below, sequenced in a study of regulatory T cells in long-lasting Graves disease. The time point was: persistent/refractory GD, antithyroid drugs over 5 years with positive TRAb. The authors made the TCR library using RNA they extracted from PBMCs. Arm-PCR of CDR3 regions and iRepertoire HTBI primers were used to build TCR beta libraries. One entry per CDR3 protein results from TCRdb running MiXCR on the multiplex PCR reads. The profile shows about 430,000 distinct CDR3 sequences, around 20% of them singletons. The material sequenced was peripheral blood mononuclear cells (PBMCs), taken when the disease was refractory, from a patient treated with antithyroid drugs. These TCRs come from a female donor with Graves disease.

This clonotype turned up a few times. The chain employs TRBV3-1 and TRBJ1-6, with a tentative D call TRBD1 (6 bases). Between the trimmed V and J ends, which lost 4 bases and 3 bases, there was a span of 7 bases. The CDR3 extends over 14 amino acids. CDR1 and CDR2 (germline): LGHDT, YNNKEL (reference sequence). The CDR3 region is CASSRDNYNSPLHF. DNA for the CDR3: TGTGCCAGCAGCCGGGACAACTATAATTCACCCCTCCACTTT.

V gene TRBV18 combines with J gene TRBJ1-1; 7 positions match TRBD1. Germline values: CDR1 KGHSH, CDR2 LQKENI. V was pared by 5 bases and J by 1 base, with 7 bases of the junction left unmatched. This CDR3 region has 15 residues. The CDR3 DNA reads TGTGCCAGCTCAGTTATCAGGGGGGAGAACACTGAAGCTTTCTTT. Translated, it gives CASSVIRGENTEAFF.

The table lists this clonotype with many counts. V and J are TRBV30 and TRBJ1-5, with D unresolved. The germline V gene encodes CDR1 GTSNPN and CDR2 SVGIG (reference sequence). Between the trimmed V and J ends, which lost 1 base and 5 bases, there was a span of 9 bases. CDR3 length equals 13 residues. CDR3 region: CAWSGFEDQPQHF. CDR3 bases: TGTGCCTGGAGTGGGTTTGAGGATCAGCCCCAGCATTTT.

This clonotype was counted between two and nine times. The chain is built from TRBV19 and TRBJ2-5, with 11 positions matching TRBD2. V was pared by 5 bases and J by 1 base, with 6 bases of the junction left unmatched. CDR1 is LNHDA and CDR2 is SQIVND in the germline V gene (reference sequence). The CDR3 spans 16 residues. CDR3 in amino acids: CASSSLAGGFQETQYF. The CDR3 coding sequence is TGTGCCAGTAGTTCTCTAGCGGGAGGCTTCCAAGAGACCCAGTACTTC. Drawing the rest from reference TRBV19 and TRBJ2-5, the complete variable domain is DGGITQSPKYLFRKEGQNVTLSCEQNLNHDAMYWYRQDPGQGLRLIYYSQIVNDFQKGDIAEGYSVSREKKESFPLTVTSAQKNPTAFYLCASSSLAGGFQETQYFGPGTRLLVL.

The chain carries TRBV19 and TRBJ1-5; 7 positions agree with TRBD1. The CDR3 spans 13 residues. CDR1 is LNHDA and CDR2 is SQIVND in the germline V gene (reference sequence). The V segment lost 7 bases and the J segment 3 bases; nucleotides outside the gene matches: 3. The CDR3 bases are TGTGCCAGTACGGGACAGTCCAATCAGCCCCAGCATTTT. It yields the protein CASTGQSNQPQHF.

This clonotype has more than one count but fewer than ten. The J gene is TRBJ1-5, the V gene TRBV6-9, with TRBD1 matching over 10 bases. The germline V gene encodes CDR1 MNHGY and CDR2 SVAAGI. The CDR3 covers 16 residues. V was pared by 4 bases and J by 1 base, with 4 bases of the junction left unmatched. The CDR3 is CASSSGQGRSNQPQHF. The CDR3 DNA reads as TGTGCCAGCAGTTCGGGACAGGGGCGGAGCAATCAGCCCCAGCATTTT.

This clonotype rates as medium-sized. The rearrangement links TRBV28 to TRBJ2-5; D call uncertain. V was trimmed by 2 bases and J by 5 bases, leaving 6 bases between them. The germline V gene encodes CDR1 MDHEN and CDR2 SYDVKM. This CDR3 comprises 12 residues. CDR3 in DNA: TGTGCCAGCAGTTTAGATAGGGAGACCCAGTACTTC. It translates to CASSLDRETQYF.

This CDR3 reads CASSVDAFTGELFF. CDR3 DNA: TGTGCCAGCAGCGTAGACGCATTCACCGGGGAGCTGTTTTTT. This chain connects TRBV9 to TRBJ2-2; the D is unclear. Per germline, CDR1 SGDLS and CDR2 YYNGEE. V was pared by 0 bases and J by 4 bases, with 7 bases between. The CDR3 contains 14 residues.

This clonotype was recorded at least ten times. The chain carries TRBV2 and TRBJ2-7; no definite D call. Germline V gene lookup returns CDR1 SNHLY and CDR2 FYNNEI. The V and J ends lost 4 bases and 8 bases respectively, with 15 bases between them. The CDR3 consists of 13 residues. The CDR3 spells CASSVAQRGQQYF. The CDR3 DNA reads TGTGCCAGCAGTGTTGCACAGCGTGGCCAGCAGTACTTC.

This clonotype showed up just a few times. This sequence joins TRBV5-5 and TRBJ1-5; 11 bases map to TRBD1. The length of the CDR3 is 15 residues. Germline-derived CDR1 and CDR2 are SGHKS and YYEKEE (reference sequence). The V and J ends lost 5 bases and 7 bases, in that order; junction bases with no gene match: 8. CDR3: CASSHTGTGGQPQHF. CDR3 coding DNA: TGTGCCAGCAGTCACACCGGGACAGGGGGGCAGCCCCAGCATTTT.

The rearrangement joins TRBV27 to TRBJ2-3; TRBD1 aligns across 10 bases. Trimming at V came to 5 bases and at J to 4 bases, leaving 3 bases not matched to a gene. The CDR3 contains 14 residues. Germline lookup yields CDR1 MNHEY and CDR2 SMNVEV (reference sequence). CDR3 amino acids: CASSDRGRSDTQYF. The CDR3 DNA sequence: TGTGCCAGCAGTGACAGGGGGCGTTCAGATACGCAGTATTTT.

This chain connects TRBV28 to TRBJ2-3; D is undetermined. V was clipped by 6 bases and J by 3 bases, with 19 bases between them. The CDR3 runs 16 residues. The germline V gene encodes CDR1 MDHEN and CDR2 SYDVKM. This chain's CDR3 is CASSFTPSYETDTQYF. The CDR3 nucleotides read TGTGCCAGCAGCTTCACGCCAAGCTATGAGACAGATACGCAGTATTTT.

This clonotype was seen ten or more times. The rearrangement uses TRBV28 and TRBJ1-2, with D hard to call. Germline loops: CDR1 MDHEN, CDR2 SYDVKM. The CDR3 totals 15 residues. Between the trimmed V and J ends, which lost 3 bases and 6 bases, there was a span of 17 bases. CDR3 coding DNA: TGTGCCAGCAGTTTGGGTAGCAGTTTCCCTAATGGCTACACCTTC. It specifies CASSLGSSFPNGYTF.

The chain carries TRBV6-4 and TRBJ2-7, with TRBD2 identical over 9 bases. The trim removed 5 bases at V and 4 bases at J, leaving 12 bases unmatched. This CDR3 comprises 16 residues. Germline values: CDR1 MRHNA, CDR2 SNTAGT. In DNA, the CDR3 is TGTGCCAGCAGTTACGGGGCCCTAGCGGGGAATTACGAGCAGTACTTC. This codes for CASSYGALAGNYEQYF.

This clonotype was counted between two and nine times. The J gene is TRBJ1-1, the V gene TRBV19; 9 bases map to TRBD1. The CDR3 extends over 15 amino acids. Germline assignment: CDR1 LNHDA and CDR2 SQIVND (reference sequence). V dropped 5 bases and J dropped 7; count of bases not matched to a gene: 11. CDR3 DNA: TGTGCCAGTAGTCTAACCGGACAGGGGTTGGGTGAAGCTTTCTTT. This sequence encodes CASSLTGQGLGEAFF. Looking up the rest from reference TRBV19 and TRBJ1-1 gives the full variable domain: DGGITQSPKYLFRKEGQNVTLSCEQNLNHDAMYWYRQDPGQGLRLIYYSQIVNDFQKGDIAEGYSVSREKKESFPLTVTSAQKNPTAFYLCASSLTGQGLGEAFFGQGTRLTVV.

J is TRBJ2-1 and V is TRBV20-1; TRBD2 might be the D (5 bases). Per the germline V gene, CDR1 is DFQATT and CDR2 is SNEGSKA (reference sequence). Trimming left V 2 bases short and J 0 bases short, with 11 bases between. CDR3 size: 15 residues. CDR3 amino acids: CSARLATSSYNEQFF. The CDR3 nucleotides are TGCAGTGCTAGACTAGCTACGAGCTCCTACAATGAGCAGTTCTTC.

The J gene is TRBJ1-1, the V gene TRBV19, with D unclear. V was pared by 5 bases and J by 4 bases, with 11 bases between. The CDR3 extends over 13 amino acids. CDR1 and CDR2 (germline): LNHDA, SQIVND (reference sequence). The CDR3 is CASSWAASTEAFF. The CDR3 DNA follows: TGTGCCAGTAGTTGGGCGGCGAGCACTGAAGCTTTCTTT.

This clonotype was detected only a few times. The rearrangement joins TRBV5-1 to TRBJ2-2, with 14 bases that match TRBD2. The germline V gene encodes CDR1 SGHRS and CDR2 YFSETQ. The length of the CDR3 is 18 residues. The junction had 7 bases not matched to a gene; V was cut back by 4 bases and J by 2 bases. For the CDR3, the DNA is TGCGCCAGCAGCCGGGGACTAGCGGGAGTAGGTAACACCGGGGAGCTGTTTTTT. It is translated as CASSRGLAGVGNTGELFF.

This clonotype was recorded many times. The CDR3 is CSARDDGRGYEQYF. The CDR3 DNA sequence: TGCAGTGCTAGAGATGACGGGAGGGGCTACGAGCAGTACTTC. This sequence joins TRBV20-1 and TRBJ2-7; 8 bases align to TRBD2. This CDR3 comprises 14 residues. In germline, CDR1 is DFQATT, CDR2 SNEGSKA (reference sequence). The V gene end was trimmed by 0 bases and the J gene end by 3 bases; junction bases not matched to a gene: 4.

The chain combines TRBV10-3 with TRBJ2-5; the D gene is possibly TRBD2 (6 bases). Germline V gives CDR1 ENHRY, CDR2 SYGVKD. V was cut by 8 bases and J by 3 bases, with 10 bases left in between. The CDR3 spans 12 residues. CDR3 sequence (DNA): TGTGCCATCCGAGGAGGGGAAGAGACCCAGTACTTC. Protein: CAIRGGEETQYF.

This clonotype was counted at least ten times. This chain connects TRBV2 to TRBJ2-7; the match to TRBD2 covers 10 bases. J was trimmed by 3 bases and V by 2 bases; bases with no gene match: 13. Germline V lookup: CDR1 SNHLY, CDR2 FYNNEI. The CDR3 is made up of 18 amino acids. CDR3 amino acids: CASSETPGLAYLNYEQYF. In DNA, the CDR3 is TGTGCCAGCAGTGAAACTCCGGGACTAGCGTATCTTAACTACGAGCAGTACTTC.